Detailed here is one T cell receptor beta chain. This record belongs to a study of blood T cell repertoires in COVID-19. Study context: Samples came from the United States, Italy and Spain, spanning acute and convalescent COVID-19.

CDR3 size: 14 residues. Unmatched junction bases numbered 6, after V lost 3 bases and J lost 4 bases. CDR1 is GTSNPN, CDR2 SVGIG, per germline (reference sequence). Study processing details: Amplification of reference gene primers provided the estimated nucleated cell counts. Clones were sequenced by immunoSEQ multiplex PCR, and TCRdb holds only the in-frame ones, with some missing. V, J and clone size are those of that table, while D and trimming were read from the DNA. This sample has 15,000 to 17,000 clones, with roughly four fifths found just once. This chain uses TRBV30 with TRBJ1-2; TRBD1 matches at 9 bases. Material for sequencing was peripheral blood. The receptor was isolated from a man at least 80 years old with active or convalescent COVID-19. CDR3 amino acids: CAWRVTGGGYGYTF. The CDR3 DNA follows: TGTGCCTGGAGGGTGACAGGGGGTGGCTATGGCTACACCTTC.